This T cell receptor (beta chain) appears in the sequencing data of a study of T-cell memory formation after mild COVID-19. Study-level background: TCR clusters were mostly donor specific.

On this clonotype: Antigen: not known.

The CDR3 is 17 amino acids. Trimming took 0 bases from V and 6 from J, leaving 17 bases between them. Germline CDR1 is LGHNA and CDR2 is YSLEER. Overall study findings and caveats: A second wave expanding day 15 to 37 was CD4+-biased; contracting clones were balanced.

From the 5' RACE reads, TCRdb called clonotypes with MiXCR, one entry per CDR3 protein. The table lists approximately 440,000 distinct CDR3 sequences, around 20% of them singletons. Sequencing was performed on PBMCs or a T cell subset sorted from them (not recorded which). This receptor was identified in an adult woman who had mild COVID-19 (a few samples of this study predate the infection). Cell type and time point are not known. The chain combines TRBV4-3 with TRBJ2-2; D is unresolved. The CDR3 sequence: CASSQDPVSASSGELFF. The CDR3 region has the DNA TGCGCCAGCAGCCAAGATCCAGTAAGCGCTTCATCCGGGGAGCTGTTTTTT.